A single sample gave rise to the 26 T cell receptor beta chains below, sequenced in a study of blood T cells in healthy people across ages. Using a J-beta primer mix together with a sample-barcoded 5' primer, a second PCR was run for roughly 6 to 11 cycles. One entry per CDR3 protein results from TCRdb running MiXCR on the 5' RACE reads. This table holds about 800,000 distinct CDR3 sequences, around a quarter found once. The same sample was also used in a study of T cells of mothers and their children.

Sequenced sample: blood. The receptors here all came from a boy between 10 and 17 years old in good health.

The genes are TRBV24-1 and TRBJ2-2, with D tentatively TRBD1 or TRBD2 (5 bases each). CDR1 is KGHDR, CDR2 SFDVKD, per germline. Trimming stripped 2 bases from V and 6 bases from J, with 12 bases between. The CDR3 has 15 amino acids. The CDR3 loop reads CATSDSGTHAGELFF. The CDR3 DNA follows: TGTGCCACCAGTGATTCCGGGACCCACGCCGGGGAGCTGTTTTTT.

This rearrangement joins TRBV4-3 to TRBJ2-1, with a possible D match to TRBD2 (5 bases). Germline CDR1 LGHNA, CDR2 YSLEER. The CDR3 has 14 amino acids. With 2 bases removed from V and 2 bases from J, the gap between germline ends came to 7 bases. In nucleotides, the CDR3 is TGCGCCAGCAGCCAACGGACTCCCTACAATGAGCAGTTCTTC. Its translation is CASSQRTPYNEQFF.

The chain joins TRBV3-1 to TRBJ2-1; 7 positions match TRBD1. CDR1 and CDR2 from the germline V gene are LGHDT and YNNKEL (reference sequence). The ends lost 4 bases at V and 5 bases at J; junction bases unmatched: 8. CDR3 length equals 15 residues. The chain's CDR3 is CASSPRDRVDNEQFF. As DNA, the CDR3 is TGTGCCAGCAGCCCTCGGGACAGAGTTGACAATGAGCAGTTCTTC.

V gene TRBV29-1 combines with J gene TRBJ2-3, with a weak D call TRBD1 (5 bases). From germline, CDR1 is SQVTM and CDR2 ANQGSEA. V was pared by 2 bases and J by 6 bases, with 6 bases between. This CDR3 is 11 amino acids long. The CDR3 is CSVEKGDTQYF. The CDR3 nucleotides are TGCAGCGTTGAAAAGGGGGATACGCAGTATTTT.

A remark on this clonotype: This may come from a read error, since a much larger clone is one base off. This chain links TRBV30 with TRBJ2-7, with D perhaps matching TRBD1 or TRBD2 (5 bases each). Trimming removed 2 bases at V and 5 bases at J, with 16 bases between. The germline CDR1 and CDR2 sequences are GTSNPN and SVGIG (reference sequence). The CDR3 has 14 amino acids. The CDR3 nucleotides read TGTGCCTGGAGTATGGCCGTGGGGGACCACGAGCAGTACTTC. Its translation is CAWSMAVGDHEQYF. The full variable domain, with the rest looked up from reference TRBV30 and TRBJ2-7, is SQTIHQWPATLVQPVGSPLSLECTVEGTSNPNLYWYRQAAGRGLQLLFYSVGIGQISSEVPQNLSASRPQDRQFILSSKKLLLSDSGFYLCAWSMAVGDHEQYFGPGTRLTVT.

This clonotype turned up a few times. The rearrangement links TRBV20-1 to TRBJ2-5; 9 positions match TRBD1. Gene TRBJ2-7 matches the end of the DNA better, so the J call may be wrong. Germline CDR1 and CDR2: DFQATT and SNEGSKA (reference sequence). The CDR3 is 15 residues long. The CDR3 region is CSASPTGGSSYEQYF. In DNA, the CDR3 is TGCAGTGCTAGCCCTACAGGGGGCAGCTCCTACGAGCAGTACTTC.

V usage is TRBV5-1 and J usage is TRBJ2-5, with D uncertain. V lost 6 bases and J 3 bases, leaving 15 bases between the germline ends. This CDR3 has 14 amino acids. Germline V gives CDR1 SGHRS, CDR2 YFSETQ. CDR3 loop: CASTTEMQKETQYF. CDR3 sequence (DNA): TGCGCCAGCACAACCGAGATGCAAAAAGAGACCCAGTACTTC. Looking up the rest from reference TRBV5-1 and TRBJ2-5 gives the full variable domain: KAGVTQTPRYLIKTRGQQVTLSCSPISGHRSVSWYQQTPGQGLQFLFEYFSETQRNKGNFPGRFSGRQFSNSRSEMNVSTLELGDSALYLCASTTEMQKETQYFGPGTRLLVL.

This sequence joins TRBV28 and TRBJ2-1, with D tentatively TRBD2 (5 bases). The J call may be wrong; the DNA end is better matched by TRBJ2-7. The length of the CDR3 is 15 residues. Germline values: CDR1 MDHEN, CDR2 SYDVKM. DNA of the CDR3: TGTGCCAGCAGTACCAGTGGGAGAGGGTCCTACGAGCAGTACTTC. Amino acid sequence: CASSTSGRGSYEQYF.

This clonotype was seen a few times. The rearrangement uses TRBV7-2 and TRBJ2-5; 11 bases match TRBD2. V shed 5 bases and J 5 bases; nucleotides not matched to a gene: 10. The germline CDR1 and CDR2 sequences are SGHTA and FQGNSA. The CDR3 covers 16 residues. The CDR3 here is CASSLSGGAQGETQYF. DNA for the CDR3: TGTGCCAGCAGCCTTAGCGGGGGGGCCCAGGGCGAGACCCAGTACTTC.

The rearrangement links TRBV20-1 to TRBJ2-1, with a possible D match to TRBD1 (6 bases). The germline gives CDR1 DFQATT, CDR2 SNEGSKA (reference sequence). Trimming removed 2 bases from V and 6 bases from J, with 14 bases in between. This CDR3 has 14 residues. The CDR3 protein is CSARPADRGNEQFF. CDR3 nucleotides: TGCAGTGCTAGACCCGCGGACAGAGGCAATGAGCAGTTCTTC.

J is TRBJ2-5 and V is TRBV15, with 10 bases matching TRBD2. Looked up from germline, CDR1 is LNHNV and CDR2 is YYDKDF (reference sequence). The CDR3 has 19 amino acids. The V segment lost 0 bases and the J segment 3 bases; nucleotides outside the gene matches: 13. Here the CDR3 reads CATSRDFLAGDLIEETQYF. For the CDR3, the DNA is TGTGCCACCAGCAGAGATTTCCTAGCGGGAGATTTAATAGAAGAGACCCAGTACTTC. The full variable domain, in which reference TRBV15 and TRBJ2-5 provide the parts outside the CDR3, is DAMVIQNPRYQVTQFGKPVTLSCSQTLNHNVMYWYQQKSSQAPKLLFHYYDKDFNNEADTPDNFQSRRPNTSFCFLDIRSPGLGDTAMYLCATSRDFLAGDLIEETQYFGPGTRLLVL.

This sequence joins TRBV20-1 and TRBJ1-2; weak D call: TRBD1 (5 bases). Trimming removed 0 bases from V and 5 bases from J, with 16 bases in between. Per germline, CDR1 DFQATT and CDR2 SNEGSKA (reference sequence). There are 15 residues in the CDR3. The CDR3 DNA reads TGCAGTGCTAGAGATGTAATAACAGGAGGGTATGGCTACACCTTC. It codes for CSARDVITGGYGYTF.

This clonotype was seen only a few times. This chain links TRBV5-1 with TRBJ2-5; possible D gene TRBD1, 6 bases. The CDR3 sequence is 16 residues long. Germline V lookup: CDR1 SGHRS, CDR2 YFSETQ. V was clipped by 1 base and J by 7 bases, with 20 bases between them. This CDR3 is CASSLSWDTSLGTQYF. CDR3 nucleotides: TGCGCCAGCAGCTTGAGTTGGGACACCTCCTTGGGGACCCAGTACTTC.

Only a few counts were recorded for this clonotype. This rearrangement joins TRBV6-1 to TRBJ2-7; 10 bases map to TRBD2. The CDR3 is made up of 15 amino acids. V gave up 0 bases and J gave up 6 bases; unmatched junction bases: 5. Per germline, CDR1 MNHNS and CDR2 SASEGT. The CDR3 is CASSEAASGSAEQYF. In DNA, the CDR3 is TGTGCCAGCAGTGAAGCGGCTAGCGGGAGCGCCGAGCAGTACTTC.

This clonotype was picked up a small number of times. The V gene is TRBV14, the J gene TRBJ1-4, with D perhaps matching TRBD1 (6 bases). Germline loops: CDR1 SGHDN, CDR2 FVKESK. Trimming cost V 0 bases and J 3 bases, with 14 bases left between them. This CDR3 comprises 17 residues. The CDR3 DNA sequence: TGTGCCAGCAGCCAAGATAAGGGGGAGAGGGCTAATGAAAAACTGTTTTTT. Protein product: CASSQDKGERANEKLFF.

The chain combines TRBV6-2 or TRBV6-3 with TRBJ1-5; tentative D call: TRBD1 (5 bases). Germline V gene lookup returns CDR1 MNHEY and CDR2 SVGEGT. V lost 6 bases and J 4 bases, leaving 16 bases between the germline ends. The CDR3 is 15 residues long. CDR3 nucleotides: TGTGCCAGCAGGGGTGGGGGTTCTATGAATCAGCCCCAGCATTTT. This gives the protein CASRGGGSMNQPQHF.

The CDR3 reads CASSLGLLSNQRVQYF. The CDR3, as DNA: TGTGCCAGCAGTTTAGGTCTTTTGTCGAACCAGCGGGTTCAGTACTTC. The chain combines TRBV12-3 or TRBV12-4 with TRBJ2-4; TRBD2 is a possible D gene (6 bases). V was cut by 1 base and J by 11 bases, with 21 bases left in between. The CDR3 loop spans 16 amino acids.

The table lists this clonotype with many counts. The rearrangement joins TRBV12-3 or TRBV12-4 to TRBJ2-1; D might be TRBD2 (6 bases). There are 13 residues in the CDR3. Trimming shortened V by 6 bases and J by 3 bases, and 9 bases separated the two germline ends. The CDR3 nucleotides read TGTGCCAGCAGGCCCGGGGGCTACAATGAGCAGTTCTTC. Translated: CASRPGGYNEQFF.

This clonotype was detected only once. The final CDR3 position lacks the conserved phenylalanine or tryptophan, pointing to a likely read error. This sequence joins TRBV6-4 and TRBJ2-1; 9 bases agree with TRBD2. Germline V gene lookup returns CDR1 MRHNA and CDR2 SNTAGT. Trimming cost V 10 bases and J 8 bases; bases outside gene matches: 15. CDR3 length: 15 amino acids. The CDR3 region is CANSELAGAVHEQFI. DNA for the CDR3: TGTGCCAACAGCGAATTAGCGGGAGCGGTCCATGAGCAGTTCATC.

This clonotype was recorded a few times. In nucleotides, the CDR3 is TGTGCCAGCAGTCCCCACGGACAGGGCCCCTACGAGCAGTACTTC. Encoded protein: CASSPHGQGPYEQYF. The chain couples TRBV12-3 or TRBV12-4 to TRBJ2-7, with 8 positions matching TRBD1. The CDR3 has 15 amino acids. V was clipped by 5 bases and J by 2 bases; unmatched bases: 8.

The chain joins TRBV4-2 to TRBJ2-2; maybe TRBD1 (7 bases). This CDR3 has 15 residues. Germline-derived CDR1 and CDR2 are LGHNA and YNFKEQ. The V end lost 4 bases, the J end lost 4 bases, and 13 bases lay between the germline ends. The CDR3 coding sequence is TGTGCCAGCAGCCCGCAGGGGGGCCTCACCGGGGAGCTGTTTTTT. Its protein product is CASSPQGGLTGELFF.

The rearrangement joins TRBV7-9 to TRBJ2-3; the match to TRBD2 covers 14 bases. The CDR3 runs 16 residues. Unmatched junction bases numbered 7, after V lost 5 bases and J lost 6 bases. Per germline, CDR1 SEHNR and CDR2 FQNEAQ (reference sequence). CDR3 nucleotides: TGTGCCAGCAGCGCCCCGGGACTAGCGGGAGTGGATACGCAGTATTTT. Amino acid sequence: CASSAPGLAGVDTQYF.

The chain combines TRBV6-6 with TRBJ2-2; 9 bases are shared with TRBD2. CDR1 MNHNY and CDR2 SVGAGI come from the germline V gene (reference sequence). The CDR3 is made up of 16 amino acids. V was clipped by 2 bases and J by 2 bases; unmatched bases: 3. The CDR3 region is CASSYAGGPNTGELFF. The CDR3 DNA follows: TGTGCCAGCAGTTACGCGGGAGGGCCTAACACCGGGGAGCTGTTTTTT.

CDR3 loop: CASSRTGSNSPLHF. The CDR3, as DNA: TGTGCCAGCAGTCGGACTGGTTCTAATTCACCCCTCCACTTT. This rearrangement joins TRBV6-5 to TRBJ1-6, with D hard to call. Germline assignment: CDR1 MNHEY and CDR2 SVGAGI. The length of the CDR3 is 14 residues. V was clipped by 5 bases and J by 6 bases, with 11 bases between them.

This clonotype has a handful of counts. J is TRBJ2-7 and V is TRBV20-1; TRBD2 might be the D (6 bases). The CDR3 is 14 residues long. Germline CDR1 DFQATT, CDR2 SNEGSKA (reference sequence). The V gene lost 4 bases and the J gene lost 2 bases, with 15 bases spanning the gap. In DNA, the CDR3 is TGCAGTGCTATGTCGCGGGATCTAGCCTACGAGCAGTACTTC. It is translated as CSAMSRDLAYEQYF.

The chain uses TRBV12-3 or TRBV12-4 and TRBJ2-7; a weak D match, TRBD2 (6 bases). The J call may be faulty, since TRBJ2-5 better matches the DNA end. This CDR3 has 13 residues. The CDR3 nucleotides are TGTGCCAGCAGTCGGGAGACTCGGGAGACCCAGTACTTC. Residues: CASSRETRETQYF.